This T cell receptor beta chain was found in a study of identical twins. Findings of the study overall: Without tracking the same donors, conclusions rested on cross-sectional statistical analysis. Diverse VJ usage suggested most zero-insertion clonotypes were not invariant T cells.

V lost 2 bases and J 0 bases, leaving 4 bases between the germline ends. Germline-derived CDR1 and CDR2 are SGHTA and FQGNSA. The CDR3 runs to 13 residues. With respect to this clonotype: Antigen specificity is unknown.

TCRdb ran MiXCR on the 5' RACE reads and lists one entry per CDR3 protein. This table holds about 290,000 distinct CDR3 sequences, over 8.5% found once. The same data also contributed to another study, on yellow fever vaccine responses in identical twins.

The sequencing input was CD8+ T cells sorted from blood. This rearrangement joins TRBV7-2 to TRBJ1-1; D is unresolved. The clonotype was recovered from a woman aged 18 to 35 in good health. This chain's CDR3 is CASSLMVNTEAFF. CDR3 nucleotides: TGTGCCAGCAGCTTAATGGTGAACACTGAAGCTTTCTTT.